The 10 T cell receptor beta chains in this list originate from one sample, sequenced in a study of T cell responses to AZD1222 COVID-19 vaccine. Only in-frame clones appear in the TCRdb table, and some are missing; sequencing was by immunoSEQ multiplex PCR. The table has approximately 97,000 clones, about 90% seen once; the top ten hold 6.5% to 8.5%. The sequencing here drew on peripheral blood, taken on day 0 of AZD1222 vaccination. These receptor sequences come from an adult in good health.

The V and J genes are TRBV28 and TRBJ1-1; tentatively, D is TRBD1 (6 bases). The CDR3 is 15 amino acids. Trimming cost V 3 bases and J 0 bases, with 11 bases left between them. CDR1 is MDHEN and CDR2 is SYDVKM in the germline V gene. The CDR3 spells CASSFSGALNTEAFF. For the CDR3, the DNA is TGTGCCAGCAGTTTTTCAGGGGCGCTGAACACTGAAGCTTTCTTT. Together with reference TRBV28 and TRBJ1-1, the CDR3 gives the full variable domain: DVKVTQSSRYLVKRTGEKVFLECVQDMDHENMFWYRQDPGLGLRLIYFSYDVKMKEKGDIPEGYSVSREKKERFSLILESASTNQTSMYLCASSFSGALNTEAFFGQGTRLTVV.

The chain is built from TRBV7-2 and TRBJ1-2; D unclear. CDR1 SGHTA and CDR2 FQGNSA come from the germline V gene. CDR3 size: 12 residues. Trimming removed 1 base from V and 7 bases from J, with 7 bases in between. In nucleotides, the CDR3 is TGTGCCAGCAGCTTAGACAGTCCTGGCTACACCTTC. Translation: CASSLDSPGYTF.

This clone was picked up a small number of times. The chain carries TRBV2 and TRBJ1-4; 8 positions match TRBD1. CDR1 SNHLY and CDR2 FYNNEI come from the germline V gene. CDR3 size: 13 residues. The ends lost 4 bases at V and 10 bases at J; junction bases unmatched: 5. This CDR3 reads CASSVDRDGKLFF. CDR3 sequence (DNA): TGTGCCAGCAGTGTGGACAGGGACGGAAAACTGTTTTTT.

The rearrangement uses TRBV27 and TRBJ1-5; D might be TRBD1 (5 bases). Trimming cost V 4 bases and J 0 bases, with 10 bases left between them. Per the germline V gene, CDR1 is MNHEY and CDR2 is SMNVEV (reference sequence). This CDR3 contains 15 residues. The CDR3 reads CASSWQGGSNQPQHF. CDR3 sequence (DNA): TGTGCCAGCAGTTGGCAGGGAGGTAGCAATCAGCCCCAGCATTTT.

This chain joins TRBV7-2 and TRBJ2-7; D perhaps matches TRBD1 (5 bases). Looked up from germline, CDR1 is SGHTA and CDR2 is FQGNSA. CDR3 length: 15 residues. V shed 2 bases and J shed 7 bases, with 18 bases lying between them. The CDR3 reads CASSLSSARAREQYF. The CDR3, as DNA: TGTGCCAGCAGCTTAAGTTCGGCCAGGGCTAGGGAGCAGTACTTC.

The chain couples TRBV19 to TRBJ2-7; 9 bases line up with TRBD2. The CDR3 is made up of 13 amino acids. The trim removed 3 bases at V and 6 bases at J, leaving 3 bases unmatched. Germline CDR1 and CDR2: LNHDA and SQIVND (reference sequence). CDR3 loop: CASSMREGGEQYF. CDR3 nucleotide sequence: TGTGCCAGTAGTATGCGGGAGGGGGGCGAGCAGTACTTC.

This sequence joins TRBV29-1 and TRBJ1-2, with D tentatively TRBD1 (5 bases). Germline V gene data show CDR1 as SQVTM and CDR2 as ANQGSEA. V was shortened by 4 bases and J by 5 bases, with 14 bases between the two germline ends. The CDR3 contains 13 residues. The CDR3 reads CSVGLGRKYGYTF. In nucleotides, the CDR3 is TGCAGCGTTGGACTGGGACGGAAGTATGGCTACACCTTC.

The rearrangement uses TRBV5-1 and TRBJ1-6; D is ambiguous. CDR3 length equals 17 residues. Between the trimmed V and J ends, which lost 4 bases and 2 bases, there was a span of 16 bases. Germline values: CDR1 SGHRS, CDR2 YFSETQ. In DNA, the CDR3 is TGCGCCAGCAGCAGAGGAGAGGATTCTACCTATAATTCACCCCTCCACTTT. This sequence encodes CASSRGEDSTYNSPLHF.

The chain couples TRBV5-6 to TRBJ1-1, with 7 positions matching TRBD1. Per germline, CDR1 SGHDT and CDR2 YYEEEE. Trimming cost V 5 bases and J 4 bases; bases outside gene matches: 8. The CDR3 has 14 residues. The CDR3 nucleotides are TGTGCCAGCAGTTTAAGGGGGCTCGGCACTGAAGCTTTCTTT. Translated: CASSLRGLGTEAFF.

The J gene is TRBJ1-1, the V gene TRBV5-1; weak D call: TRBD1 (5 bases). Trimming took off 4 bases at V and 2 bases at J, with 9 bases between the two ends. The CDR3 is 13 residues long. CDR1 is SGHRS and CDR2 is YFSETQ in the germline V gene. The DNA of the CDR3 is TGCGCCAGCAGCCAGGGATACAACACTGAAGCTTTCTTT. This gives the protein CASSQGYNTEAFF.